This T cell receptor (beta chain) was documented in a study of Graves' ophthalmopathy and Graves' hyperthyroidism. As concerns this clonotype: As yet, its antigen is unknown.

This CDR3 has 14 residues. Germline V lookup: CDR1 SGHVS, CDR2 FNYEAQ. Amplifying from RNA transcripts, the study obtained TCR beta CDR3 regions. The workflow started with a first-round RT-PCR run with HTBI primers and then moved on to a second-round multiplex PCR. TCRdb ran MiXCR on the multiplex PCR reads and lists one entry per CDR3 protein. The repertoire holds a few hundred thousand distinct CDR3 sequences, with under 40% as singletons. Overall study results and limits: Appearing in blood as well were most expanded thyroid clonotypes above 0.001 frequency.

Recruitment covered hyperthyroidism patients aged 18 to 65 whose new diagnosis was of under 2 months' duration. Clinicians diagnosed using symptoms, serum thyroxine, TRAb, thyroid ultrasound and orbital computed tomography. The receptor comes from an adult man with Graves' hyperthyroidism. The chain links TRBV7-6 to TRBJ2-7; TRBD1 matches at 7 bases. The J call may not be correct, given that the DNA end is closer to TRBJ2-1. Sequenced: peripheral blood or thyroid tissue (not recorded which). The CDR3 DNA is TGTGCCAGCAGCTCCTGGGACAGTTACAATGAGCAGTTCTTC. Its protein is CASSSWDSYNEQFF.